The 15 T cell receptor beta chains in this list originate from one sample, sequenced in a study of response to subunit inactivated influenza vaccine. MiXCR, run by TCRdb on the RT-PCR reads, gives a single entry per CDR3 protein. The table includes approximately 500,000 distinct CDR3 sequences, roughly 13% detected once. This specimen consisted of PBMCs from blood, obtained about 40 days after vaccination. These receptors all come from a man aged 50 to 60 who received an inactivated influenza vaccine.

This clonotype occurred many times. This sequence joins TRBV5-1 and TRBJ2-1, with 10 bases that match TRBD1. CDR3 length: 16 residues. V was clipped by 0 bases and J by 4 bases; unmatched bases: 4. CDR1 and CDR2 from the germline V gene are SGHRS and YFSETQ. CDR3 region: CASSLGGTGAYNEQFF. In nucleotides, the CDR3 is TGCGCCAGCAGCTTGGGCGGGACAGGGGCTTACAATGAGCAGTTCTTC.

The rearrangement uses TRBV29-1 and TRBJ2-3; 12 nucleotides line up with TRBD2. The CDR3 is 14 residues long. Germline V lookup: CDR1 SQVTM, CDR2 ANQGSEA. The J segment lost 7 bases and the V segment lost 3 bases, leaving 5 bases of the junction unmatched. The CDR3 DNA sequence: TGCAGCGTTGATATGACTAGCGGGGGAAATACGCAGTATTTT. This encodes CSVDMTSGGNTQYF.

As to this clonotype: This could be a read error, since a much larger clone is one nucleotide away. V gene TRBV30 combines with J gene TRBJ2-7; 9 bases align to TRBD1. The J segment lost 5 bases and the V segment lost 0 bases, leaving 5 bases of the junction unmatched. The CDR3 is 14 amino acids. Germline CDR1 and CDR2: GTSNPN and SVGIG (reference sequence). The CDR3 region is CAWSVGQGWNEQYF. The CDR3 nucleotides read TGTGCCTGGAGTGTTGGACAGGGGTGGAACGAGCAGTACTTC.

The chain carries TRBV6-2 or TRBV6-3 and TRBJ1-1; no clear D. Germline lookup yields CDR1 MNHEY and CDR2 SVGEGT. V was cut by 4 bases and J by 3 bases, with 9 bases left in between. The CDR3 is 13 amino acids. The CDR3: CASSWGTHTEAFF. CDR3 DNA: TGTGCCAGCAGTTGGGGAACTCACACTGAAGCTTTCTTT.

This chain links TRBV20-1 with TRBJ2-7; 7 nucleotides match TRBD1. The germline V gene encodes CDR1 DFQATT and CDR2 SNEGSKA (reference sequence). The CDR3 length is 13 residues. Trimming at V came to 6 bases and at J to 2 bases, leaving 7 bases not matched to a gene. CDR3 sequence reads: CSAGGQLPYEQYF. The CDR3, as DNA: TGCAGTGCAGGGGGACAGTTACCCTACGAGCAGTACTTC.

The gene calls are TRBV28 and TRBJ1-5; 9 bases align to TRBD1. Germline CDR1 is MDHEN and CDR2 is SYDVKM. The CDR3 is 15 amino acids. V lost 2 bases, J lost 7 bases, and 6 bases stayed unmatched. CDR3 sequence (DNA): TGTGCCAGCAGTTTAATGGGACAGGGAGGCCAGCCCCAGCATTTT. This encodes CASSLMGQGGQPQHF.

The chain carries TRBV29-1 and TRBJ2-5, with TRBD1 identical over 12 bases. Looked up from germline, CDR1 is SQVTM and CDR2 is ANQGSEA. V shed 7 bases, J shed 5 bases, and the junction held 5 bases outside the gene matches. CDR3 length: 13 residues. The CDR3 DNA reads TGCAGCGGGGGACAGGGGGCTCACGAGACCCAGTACTTC. As protein: CSGGQGAHETQYF. The variable domain in full, with the rest retrieved from reference TRBV29-1 and TRBJ2-5, is SAVISQKPSRDICQRGTSLTIQCQVDSQVTMMFWYRQQPGQSLTLIATANQGSEATYESGFVIDKFPISRPNLTFSTLTVSNMSPEDSSIYLCSGGQGAHETQYFGPGTRLLVL.

V and J are TRBV12-3 or TRBV12-4 and TRBJ2-2, with unresolved D. The CDR3 totals 18 residues. Trimming removed 2 bases from V and 0 bases from J, with 16 bases in between. The CDR3 nucleotides are TGTGCCAGCAGTTTAAGTCAGATCCTCACAACGAACACCGGGGAGCTGTTTTTT. As protein: CASSLSQILTTNTGELFF.

The table lists this clonotype with a few counts. The chain carries TRBV5-6 and TRBJ1-2; D is unresolved. Trimming removed 0 bases from V and 4 bases from J, with 4 bases in between. The CDR3 is 12 residues long. CDR1 and CDR2 from the germline V gene are SGHDT and YYEEEE. The CDR3 nucleotides are TGTGCCAGCAGCTTGGCAGTCTATGGCTACACCTTC. Its translation is CASSLAVYGYTF.

This clonotype was found a few times. The chain links TRBV3-1 to TRBJ2-7; D ambiguous. CDR1 and CDR2 (germline): LGHDT, YNNKEL (reference sequence). This CDR3 has 13 residues. V gave up 6 bases and J gave up 9 bases, with 18 bases separating them. The CDR3 is CASSPTNYERQYF. The CDR3 nucleotides read TGTGCCAGCAGTCCTACCAACTACGAGCGGCAGTACTTC.

This clonotype was found a few times. The chain uses TRBV7-8 and TRBJ2-3; TRBD2 aligns across 9 bases. With V trimmed by 4 bases and J by 2 bases, 7 bases remained unmatched. Germline V CDR1 and CDR2: SGHVS, FQNEAQ. The CDR3 length is 16 residues. The CDR3 reads CASSYLLAGATDTQYF. CDR3 DNA sequence: TGTGCCAGCAGCTATCTACTAGCGGGTGCCACAGATACGCAGTATTTT.

In this sample, this clonotype turned up many times. The chain carries TRBV10-3 and TRBJ2-7; no clear D. The CDR3 has 14 amino acids. Germline V CDR1 and CDR2: ENHRY, SYGVKD. With 2 bases removed from V and 3 bases from J, the gap between germline ends came to 11 bases. The CDR3 sequence is CAISEGSLSYEQYF. The DNA of the CDR3 is TGTGCCATCAGTGAGGGCTCCTTGAGCTACGAGCAGTACTTC.

The chain has TRBV7-8 and TRBJ2-7; perhaps TRBD1 as D (6 bases). The CDR3 runs 13 residues. CDR1 SGHVS and CDR2 FQNEAQ come from the germline V gene. V lost 5 bases and J 6 bases, leaving 14 bases between the germline ends. CDR3 coding DNA: TGTGCCAGCAGCGCCTGGGGGCTAGGCGAGCAGTACTTC. This sequence encodes CASSAWGLGEQYF.

Only a few counts were recorded for this clonotype. V usage is TRBV5-1 and J usage is TRBJ2-7; D is unclear. Trimming left V 4 bases short and J 2 bases short, with 13 bases between. The CDR3 is made up of 14 amino acids. Per germline, CDR1 SGHRS and CDR2 YFSETQ. The CDR3 bases are TGCGCCAGCAGCCCCCGGGTCGACACCTACGAGCAGTACTTC. This translates into CASSPRVDTYEQYF.

This chain joins TRBV28 and TRBJ2-7; 10 nucleotides agree with TRBD2. Germline values: CDR1 MDHEN, CDR2 SYDVKM. Trimming removed 3 bases from V and 7 bases from J; junction bases left unmatched: 6. The CDR3 is 14 residues long. The CDR3 loop is CASSLSSGSWEQYF. DNA of the CDR3: TGTGCCAGCAGTTTGTCTAGCGGGAGCTGGGAGCAGTACTTC.